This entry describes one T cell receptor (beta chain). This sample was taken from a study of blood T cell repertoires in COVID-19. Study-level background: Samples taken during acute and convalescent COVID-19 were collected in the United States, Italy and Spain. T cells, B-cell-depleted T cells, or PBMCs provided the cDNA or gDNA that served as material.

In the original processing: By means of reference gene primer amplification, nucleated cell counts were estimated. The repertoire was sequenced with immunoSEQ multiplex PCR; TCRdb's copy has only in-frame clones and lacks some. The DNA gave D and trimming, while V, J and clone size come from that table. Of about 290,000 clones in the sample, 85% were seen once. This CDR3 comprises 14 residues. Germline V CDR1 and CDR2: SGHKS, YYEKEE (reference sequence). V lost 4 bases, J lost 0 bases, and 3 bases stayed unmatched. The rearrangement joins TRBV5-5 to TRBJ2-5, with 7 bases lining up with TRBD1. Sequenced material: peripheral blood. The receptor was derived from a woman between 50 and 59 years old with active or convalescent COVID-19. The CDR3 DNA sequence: TGTGCCAGCAGCGGGACAGCTAACCAAGAGACCCAGTACTTC. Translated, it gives CASSGTANQETQYF.